This T cell receptor (beta chain) originates from a study of CD8+ T cells in alopecia areata. Background on the study: Treated patients took oral tofacitinib at 5 to 10 mg twice daily. Study-wide results and limits: Under tofacitinib, fewer expanded CD8+ clones appeared among the top 100 scalp clones. TCRs were shared less clearly across patients than in mice, possibly for HLA-related reasons.

Germline V gene data show CDR1 as GTSNPN and CDR2 as SVGIG (reference sequence). CDR3 length: 14 amino acids. V lost 0 bases to trimming and J lost 7 bases; unmatched junction nucleotides: 5. The treatment: oral pan-JAK inhibitor, 5-10 mg twice daily. Both peripheral blood and punch biopsies of lesional scalp skin were obtained from patients who had alopecia areata. Investigators isolated RNA and reverse transcribed it into cDNA to act as the sequencing template. Repertoires were generated with immunoSEQ multiplex PCR, while TCRdb's copy carries only in-frame clones and drops some. The table shows some 190,000 clones, with approximately 61% occurring only once. Points on this clone: The antigen remains unidentified.

The sequence was obtained from a human donor with alopecia areata. This chain links TRBV30 with TRBJ2-7; 11 bases match TRBD1. The source material was CD4+ T cells sorted from blood, sampled at week 24, from a patient treated with tofacitinib. CDR3 DNA sequence: TGTGCCTGGAGTGTTGGGACAGGGGGATGGGAGCAGTACTTC. This codes for CAWSVGTGGWEQYF.